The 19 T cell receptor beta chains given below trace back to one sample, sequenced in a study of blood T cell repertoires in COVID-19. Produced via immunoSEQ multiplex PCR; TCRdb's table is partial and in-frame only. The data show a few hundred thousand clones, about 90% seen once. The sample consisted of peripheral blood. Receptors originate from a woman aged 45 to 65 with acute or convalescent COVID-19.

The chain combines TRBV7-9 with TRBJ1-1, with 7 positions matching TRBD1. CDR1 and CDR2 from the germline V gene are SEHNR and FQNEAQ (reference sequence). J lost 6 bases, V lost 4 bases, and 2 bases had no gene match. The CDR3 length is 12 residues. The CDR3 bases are TGTGCCAGCAGCTCAGGGACAGCTGAAGCTTTCTTT. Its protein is CASSSGTAEAFF.

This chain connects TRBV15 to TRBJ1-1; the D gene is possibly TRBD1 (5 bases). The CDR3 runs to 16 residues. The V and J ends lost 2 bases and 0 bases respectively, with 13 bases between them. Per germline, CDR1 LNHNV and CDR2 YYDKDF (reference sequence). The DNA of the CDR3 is TGTGCCACCAGCAGACAGGGAAGTTCCATGAACACTGAAGCTTTCTTT. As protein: CATSRQGSSMNTEAFF.

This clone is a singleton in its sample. CDR3: CASSLQEAGNTIYF. In DNA, the CDR3 is TGTGCCAGCAGCCTACAGGAAGCTGGAAACACCATATATTTT. This rearrangement joins TRBV9 to TRBJ1-3; D is possibly TRBD1 (5 bases). Trimming stripped 4 bases from V and 2 bases from J, with 10 bases between. CDR1 is SGDLS, CDR2 YYNGEE, per germline. The CDR3 spans 14 residues.

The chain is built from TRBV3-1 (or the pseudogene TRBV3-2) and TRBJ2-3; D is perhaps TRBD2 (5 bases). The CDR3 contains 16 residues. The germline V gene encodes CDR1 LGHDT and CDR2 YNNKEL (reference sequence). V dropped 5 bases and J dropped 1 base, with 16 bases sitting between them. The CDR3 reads CASSGVWERGTDTQYF. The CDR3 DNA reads TGTGCCAGCAGCGGAGTTTGGGAGCGAGGCACAGATACGCAGTATTTT.

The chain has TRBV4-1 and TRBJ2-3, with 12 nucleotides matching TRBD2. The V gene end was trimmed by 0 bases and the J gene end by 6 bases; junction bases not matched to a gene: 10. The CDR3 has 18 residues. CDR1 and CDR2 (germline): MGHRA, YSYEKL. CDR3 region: CASSQESVLAGGGDTQYF. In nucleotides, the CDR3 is TGCGCCAGCAGCCAAGAATCCGTCCTAGCGGGAGGGGGGGATACGCAGTATTTT.

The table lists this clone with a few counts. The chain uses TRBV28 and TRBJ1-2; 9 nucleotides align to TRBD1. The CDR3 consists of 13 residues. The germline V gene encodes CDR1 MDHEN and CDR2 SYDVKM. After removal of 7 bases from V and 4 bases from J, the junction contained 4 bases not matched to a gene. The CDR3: CASTSGQGYGYTF. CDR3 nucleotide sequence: TGTGCCAGCACCTCGGGACAGGGCTATGGCTACACCTTC.

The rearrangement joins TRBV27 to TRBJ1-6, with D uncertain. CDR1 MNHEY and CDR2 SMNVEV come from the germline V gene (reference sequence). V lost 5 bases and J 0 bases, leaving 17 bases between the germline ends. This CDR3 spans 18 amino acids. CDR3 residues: CASSIHILRSSYNSPLHF. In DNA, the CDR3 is TGTGCCAGCAGTATCCATATACTGAGGAGCTCCTATAATTCACCCCTCCACTTT.

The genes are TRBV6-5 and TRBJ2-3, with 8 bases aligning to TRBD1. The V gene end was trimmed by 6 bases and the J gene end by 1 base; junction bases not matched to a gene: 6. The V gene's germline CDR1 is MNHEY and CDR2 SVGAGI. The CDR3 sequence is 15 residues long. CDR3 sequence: CASRDRAQGTDTQYF. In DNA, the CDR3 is TGTGCCAGCAGGGACAGGGCCCAGGGCACAGATACGCAGTATTTT.

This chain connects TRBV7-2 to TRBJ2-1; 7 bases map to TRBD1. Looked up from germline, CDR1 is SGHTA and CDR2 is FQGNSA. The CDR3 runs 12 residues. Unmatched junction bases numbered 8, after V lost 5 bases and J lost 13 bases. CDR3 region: CASSTRQGEQFF. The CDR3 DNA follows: TGTGCCAGCAGCACTCGACAGGGAGAACAGTTCTTC.

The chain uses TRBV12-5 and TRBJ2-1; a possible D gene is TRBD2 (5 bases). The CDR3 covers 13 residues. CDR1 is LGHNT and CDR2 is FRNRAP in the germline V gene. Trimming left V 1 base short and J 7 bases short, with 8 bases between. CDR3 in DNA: TGTGCTAGTGGTTTGGGGACTTGGAATGAGCAGTTCTTC. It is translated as CASGLGTWNEQFF. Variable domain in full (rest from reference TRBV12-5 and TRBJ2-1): DARVTQTPRHKVTEMGQEVTMRCQPILGHNTVFWYRQTMMQGLELLAYFRNRAPLDDSGMPKDRFSAEMPDATLATLKIQPSEPRDSAVYFCASGLGTWNEQFFGPGTRLTVL.

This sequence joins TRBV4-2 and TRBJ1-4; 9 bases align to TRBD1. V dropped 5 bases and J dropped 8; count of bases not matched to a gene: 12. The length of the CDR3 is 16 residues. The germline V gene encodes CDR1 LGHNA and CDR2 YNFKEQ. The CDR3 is CASSLDRDRALEKLFF. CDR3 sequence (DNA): TGTGCCAGCAGCTTAGACCGGGACAGGGCATTGGAAAAACTGTTTTTT.

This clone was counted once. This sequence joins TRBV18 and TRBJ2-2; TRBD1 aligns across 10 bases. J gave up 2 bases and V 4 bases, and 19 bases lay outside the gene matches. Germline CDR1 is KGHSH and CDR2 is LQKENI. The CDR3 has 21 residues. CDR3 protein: CASSLRIRQGANTPNTGELFF. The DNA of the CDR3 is TGTGCCAGCTCACTCAGAATTAGACAGGGGGCGAATACCCCTAACACCGGGGAGCTGTTTTTT.

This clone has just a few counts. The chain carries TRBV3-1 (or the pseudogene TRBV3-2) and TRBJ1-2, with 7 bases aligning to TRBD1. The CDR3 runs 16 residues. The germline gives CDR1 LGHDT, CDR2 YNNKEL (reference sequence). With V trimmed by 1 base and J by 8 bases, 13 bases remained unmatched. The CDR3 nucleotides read TGTGCCAGCAGCCAAGGGGCCCCGGGGCAGGGGGACGGCTACACCTTC. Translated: CASSQGAPGQGDGYTF.

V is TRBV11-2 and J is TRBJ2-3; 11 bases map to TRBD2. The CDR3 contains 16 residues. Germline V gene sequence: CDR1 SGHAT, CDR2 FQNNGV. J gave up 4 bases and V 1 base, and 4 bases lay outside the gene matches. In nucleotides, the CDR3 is TGTGCCAGCAGCTTAGTAGCGGGAGGGGTGGCAGATACGCAGTATTTT. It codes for CASSLVAGGVADTQYF.

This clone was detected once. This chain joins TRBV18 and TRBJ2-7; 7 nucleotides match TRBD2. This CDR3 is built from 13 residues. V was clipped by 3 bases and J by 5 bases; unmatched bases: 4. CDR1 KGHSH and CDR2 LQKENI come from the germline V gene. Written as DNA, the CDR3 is TGTGCCAGCTCACCCGGACTAGTCGACGAGCAGTACTTC. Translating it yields CASSPGLVDEQYF.

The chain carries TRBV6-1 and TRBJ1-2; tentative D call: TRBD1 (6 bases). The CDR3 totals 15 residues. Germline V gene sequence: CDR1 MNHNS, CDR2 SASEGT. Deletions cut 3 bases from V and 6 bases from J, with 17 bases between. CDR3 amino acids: CASSDRGRGDHGYTF. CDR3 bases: TGTGCCAGCAGTGATCGAGGCAGGGGAGACCATGGCTACACCTTC.

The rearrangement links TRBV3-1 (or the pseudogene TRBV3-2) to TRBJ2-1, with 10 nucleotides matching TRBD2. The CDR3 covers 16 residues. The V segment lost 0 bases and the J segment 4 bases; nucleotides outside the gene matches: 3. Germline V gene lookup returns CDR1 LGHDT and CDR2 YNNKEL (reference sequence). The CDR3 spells CASSQDTSGTYNEQFF. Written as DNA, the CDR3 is TGTGCCAGCAGCCAAGATACTAGCGGGACGTACAATGAGCAGTTCTTC.

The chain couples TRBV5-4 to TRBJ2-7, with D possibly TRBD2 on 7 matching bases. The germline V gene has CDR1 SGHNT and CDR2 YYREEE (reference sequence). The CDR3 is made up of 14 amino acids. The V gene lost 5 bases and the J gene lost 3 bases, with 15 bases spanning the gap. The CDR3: CASRRKGGVYEQYF. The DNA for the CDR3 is TGTGCCAGCAGACGAAAAGGGGGGGTCTACGAGCAGTACTTC.

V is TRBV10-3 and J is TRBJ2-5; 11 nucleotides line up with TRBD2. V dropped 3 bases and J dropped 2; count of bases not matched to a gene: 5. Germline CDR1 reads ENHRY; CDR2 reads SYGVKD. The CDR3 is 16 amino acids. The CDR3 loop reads CAISDGLAGPQETQYF. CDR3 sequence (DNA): TGTGCCATCAGTGATGGACTAGCGGGTCCGCAAGAGACCCAGTACTTC.